This TCR beta chain was identified in a study of T cells in Graves' hyperthyroidism and ophthalmopathy. Researchers defined stable Graves' hyperthyroidism as no ophthalmopathy progression within 18 months. This CDR3 has 15 residues. The germline gives CDR1 LGHDT, CDR2 YNNKEL (reference sequence). With V trimmed by 4 bases and J by 0 bases, 0 bases remained unmatched. On this clonotype: Its antigen is unknown.

Amplification targeted TCR beta CDR3 regions from RNA transcripts. During a first-round RT-PCR of the TCR CDR3, the HTBI primer set was used. TCRdb ran MiXCR on the multiplex PCR reads and lists one entry per CDR3 protein. This table has approximately 400,000 distinct CDR3 sequences, 20% to 25% appearing once. Study-level findings and limits: By a 13 V-J model, ophthalmopathy was set apart from stable hyperthyroidism.

The clonotype comes from a man in his forties or fifties with Graves' hyperthyroidism. The chain employs TRBV3-1 and TRBJ1-3, with TRBD1 matching over 10 bases. Sequenced sample: blood. The DNA for the CDR3 is TGTGCCAGCAGCCGGGACAGGGGCTCTGGAAACACCATATATTTT. Its protein product is CASSRDRGSGNTIYF.